Below are 20 T cell receptor beta chains sequenced from a single sample in a study of blood T cell repertoires in COVID-19. Assay: immunoSEQ multiplex PCR; the TCRdb copy retains only in-frame clones and omits some. This sample has almost 250,000 clones, with about 83% found just once. The sample was peripheral blood. All receptors come from an elderly woman with COVID-19, enrolled during active disease.

This clone came up a few times. This chain links TRBV18 with TRBJ2-1; 8 bases map to TRBD1. V shed 3 bases, J shed 7 bases, and the junction held 14 bases outside the gene matches. Germline V gene lookup returns CDR1 KGHSH and CDR2 LQKENI. CDR3 length: 17 residues. For the CDR3, the DNA is TGTGCCAGCTCACCGGATTTTCAGGGGGCAAGTGGAAATGAGCAGTTCTTC. Protein product: CASSPDFQGASGNEQFF.

This clone was detected only once. The chain uses TRBV29-1 and TRBJ1-1, with 9 bases matching TRBD1. CDR1 SQVTM and CDR2 ANQGSEA come from the germline V gene. The CDR3 is made up of 13 amino acids. V shed 6 bases and J 5 bases; nucleotides not matched to a gene: 7. CDR3 nucleotide sequence: TGCAGCGTGCGACAGGGGGTAGGAACTGAAGCTTTCTTT. Its translation is CSVRQGVGTEAFF.

Concerning this clone: Compared with germline, one end of the junction differs, possibly owing to a read error. The chain links TRBV11-3 to TRBJ1-4, with D perhaps TRBD1 (6 bases). This CDR3 contains 9 residues. CDR1 SGHNT and CDR2 YENEEA come from the germline V gene. The CDR3 DNA sequence: TGTGCCAGCAGCTTCCGGGACATCTTT. Its protein is CASSFRDIF.

The chain uses TRBV9 and TRBJ1-1, with D maybe TRBD1 (5 bases). V lost 1 base and J lost 5, with 15 bases in between. From germline, CDR1 is SGDLS and CDR2 YYNGEE. The CDR3 consists of 15 residues. The CDR3 reads CASSVSLRAKTEAFF. The CDR3 DNA is TGTGCCAGCAGCGTAAGCCTCAGGGCTAAGACTGAAGCTTTCTTT.

This chain uses TRBV6-5 with TRBJ1-2; TRBD1 matches 10 bases. The CDR3 spans 14 residues. CDR1 MNHEY and CDR2 SVGAGI come from the germline V gene. V shed 8 bases and J 0 bases; nucleotides not matched to a gene: 3. The CDR3 nucleotides read TGTGCCAGCGGAGACAGGGGGCCTAACTATGGCTACACCTTC. Residues: CASGDRGPNYGYTF.

This chain links TRBV5-1 with TRBJ2-3; a weak D match, TRBD2 (7 bases). V lost 5 bases, J lost 2 bases, and 18 bases lay in between. This CDR3 has 16 residues. Per the germline V gene, CDR1 is SGHRS and CDR2 is YFSETQ. As DNA, the CDR3 is TGCGCCAGCAGATTGTGGGGGGGGACACCCACAGATACGCAGTATTTT. Translating it yields CASRLWGGTPTDTQYF.

This clone was observed a single time. V is TRBV6-5 and J is TRBJ1-1; D remains ambiguous. The CDR3 length is 13 residues. Looked up from germline, CDR1 is MNHEY and CDR2 is SVGAGI. CDR3 DNA sequence: TGTGCTACCGGGCGGGGAGCGAACACTGAAGCTTTCTTT. Translated: CATGRGANTEAFF.

CDR3 loop: CASSPGQVSNQPQHF. CDR3 nucleotides: TGTGCCAGTAGTCCTGGACAGGTTAGCAATCAGCCCCAGCATTTT. This sequence joins TRBV19 and TRBJ1-5; 7 bases match TRBD1. V dropped 5 bases and J dropped 0; count of bases not matched to a gene: 4. The CDR3 extends over 15 amino acids. Germline V gene sequence: CDR1 LNHDA, CDR2 SQIVND (reference sequence).

This clone was counted once. The genes are TRBV2 and TRBJ1-1, with TRBD1 identical over 7 bases. Germline V lookup: CDR1 SNHLY, CDR2 FYNNEI. Unmatched junction bases numbered 11, after V lost 7 bases and J lost 0 bases. The CDR3 totals 16 residues. CDR3 amino acids: CASTWDSGLMNTEAFF. The CDR3 DNA follows: TGTGCCAGCACTTGGGACAGCGGCCTCATGAACACTGAAGCTTTCTTT.

In this sample, this clone turned up once. CDR3 in amino acids: CASREQGSNQPQHF. The DNA for the CDR3 is TGTGCCAGCAGAGAACAGGGTAGCAATCAGCCCCAGCATTTT. The rearrangement uses TRBV6-6 and TRBJ1-5; maybe TRBD1 (6 bases). Germline V gives CDR1 MNHNY, CDR2 SVGAGI (reference sequence). The CDR3 spans 14 residues. V lost 6 bases, J lost 0 bases, and 9 bases lay in between.

The rearrangement links TRBV5-1 to TRBJ1-2; 10 bases are shared with TRBD1. The junction had 11 bases not matched to a gene; V was cut back by 5 bases and J by 7 bases. Germline V gene lookup returns CDR1 SGHRS and CDR2 YFSETQ. The CDR3 is 15 amino acids. The CDR3 protein is CASRLSGQGSRGYTF. CDR3 bases: TGCGCCAGCAGATTGTCGGGACAGGGGTCGCGTGGCTACACCTTC.

The gene calls are TRBV2 and TRBJ1-5; 10 nucleotides line up with TRBD1. The germline V gene has CDR1 SNHLY and CDR2 FYNNEI. J lost 7 bases, V lost 6 bases, and 3 bases had no gene match. This CDR3 has 13 residues. DNA for the CDR3: TGTGCCAGCAGCCCGGGACAGGGGCAGCCCCAGCATTTT. Residues: CASSPGQGQPQHF.

The CDR3, as DNA: TGTGCCAGCAGCTTGGAGGGGACTGGGGGAGAGACCCAGTACTTC. Protein: CASSLEGTGGETQYF. The V call is TRBV5-5, the J call TRBJ2-5; a possible D gene is TRBD2 (6 bases). The V end was cut by 0 bases, the J end by 4 bases, with 13 bases between. The CDR3 runs 15 residues. Germline V gene sequence: CDR1 SGHKS, CDR2 YYEKEE (reference sequence).

The V and J genes are TRBV9 and TRBJ2-2; TRBD2 matches 8 bases. The germline gives CDR1 SGDLS, CDR2 YYNGEE. This CDR3 has 17 residues. Germline trimming cut 0 bases from V and 1 base from J; bases unmatched to any gene: 5. The CDR3, as DNA: TGTGCCAGCAGCGTAGACTTAGCGGGGCGGAACACCGGGGAGCTGTTTTTT. Its translation: CASSVDLAGRNTGELFF. The whole variable domain, remainder taken from reference TRBV9 and TRBJ2-2, is DSGVTQTPKHLITATGQRVTLRCSPRSGDLSVYWYQQSLDQGLQFLIQYYNGEERAKGNILERFSAQQFPDLHSELNLSSLELGDSALYFCASSVDLAGRNTGELFFGEGSRLTVL.

This chain links TRBV7-2 with TRBJ2-1; 7 bases are a match to TRBD2. Unmatched junction bases numbered 5, after V lost 2 bases and J lost 4 bases. The CDR3 covers 15 residues. The germline gives CDR1 SGHTA, CDR2 FQGNSA. CDR3 sequence reads: CASSLLSGNYNEQFF. The CDR3, as DNA: TGTGCCAGCAGCTTATTGAGCGGGAATTACAATGAGCAGTTCTTC.

The chain carries TRBV13 and TRBJ2-6, with 9 bases that match TRBD1. The CDR3 has 18 amino acids. Germline V gene data show CDR1 as PRHDT and CDR2 as FYEKMQ (reference sequence). V lost 5 bases to trimming and J lost 0 bases; unmatched junction nucleotides: 8. For the CDR3, the DNA is TGTGCCAGCAGCATACAACAGGGGGCAATCTCTGGGGCCAACGTCCTGACTTTC. Translating gives CASSIQQGAISGANVLTF.

The sample holds one count of this clone. The sample holds other DNA sequences that translate to the same CDR3. The chain couples TRBV6-5 to TRBJ1-1, with D tentatively TRBD1 (5 bases). Germline assignment: CDR1 MNHEY and CDR2 SVGAGI. The germline V and J ends were trimmed by 6 bases and 1 base, with 9 bases remaining between them. CDR3 length: 13 residues. The CDR3 nucleotides are TGTGCCAGCAGCTACGGACAGAACACTGAAGCTTTCTTT. Translation: CASSYGQNTEAFF.

The genes are TRBV21-1 and TRBJ1-3. TRBV21-1 represents a pseudogene. The CDR3 runs 15 residues. The CDR3 reads CASTSVQRGGNTIYF. The DNA for the CDR3 is TGTGCCAGCACCTCGGTCCAAAGAGGAGGAAACACCATATATTTT.

The CDR3 nucleotides read TGTGCCAGCAGTTCGCAGGGGGTCCGTTCACCCCTCCACTTT. Its translation is CASSSQGVRSPLHF. This chain connects TRBV28 to TRBJ1-6; 7 bases are shared with TRBD1. V trimming: 4 bases; J trimming: 9 bases; junction bases outside the gene matches: 6. This CDR3 has 14 residues. CDR1 and CDR2 from the germline V gene are MDHEN and SYDVKM.

The rearrangement links TRBV5-1 to TRBJ1-2; TRBD1 matches 8 bases. Trimming at V came to 5 bases and at J to 7 bases, leaving 13 bases not matched to a gene. The CDR3 length is 15 residues. Per the germline V gene, CDR1 is SGHRS and CDR2 is YFSETQ. CDR3 protein: CASSPQRQGRGGYTF. The CDR3 DNA sequence: TGCGCCAGCAGTCCCCAAAGACAGGGGCGTGGTGGCTACACCTTC.